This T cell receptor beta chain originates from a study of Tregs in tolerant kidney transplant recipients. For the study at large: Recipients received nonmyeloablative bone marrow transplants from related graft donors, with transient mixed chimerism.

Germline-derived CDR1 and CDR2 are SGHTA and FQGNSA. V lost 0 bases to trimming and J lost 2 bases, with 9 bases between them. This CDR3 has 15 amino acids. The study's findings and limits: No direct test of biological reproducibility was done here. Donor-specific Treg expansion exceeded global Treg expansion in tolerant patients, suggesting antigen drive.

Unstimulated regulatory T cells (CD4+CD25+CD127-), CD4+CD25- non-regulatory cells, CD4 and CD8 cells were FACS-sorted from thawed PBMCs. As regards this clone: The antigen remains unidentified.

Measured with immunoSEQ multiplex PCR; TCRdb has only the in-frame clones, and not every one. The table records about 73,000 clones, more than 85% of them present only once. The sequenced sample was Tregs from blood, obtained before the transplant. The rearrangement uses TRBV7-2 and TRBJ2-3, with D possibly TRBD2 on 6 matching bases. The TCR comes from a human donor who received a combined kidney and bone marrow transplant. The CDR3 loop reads CASSLAGGFTDTQYF. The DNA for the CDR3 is TGTGCCAGCAGCTTAGCGGGAGGATTCACAGATACGCAGTATTTT.